These 14 T cell receptor beta chains share one sample of origin, sequenced in a study of OX40 agonist ivuxolimab in advanced cancers. Generated by immunoSEQ multiplex PCR, the TCRdb table keeps only in-frame clones and is missing some. Of roughly 68,000 clones listed, approximately 90% are singletons. The starting material was CD4+ or CD8+ T cells sorted from blood, obtained in a trial of the OX40 agonist ivuxolimab. The receptors stem from an adult with an advanced solid tumor such as melanoma, head and neck, liver or kidney cancer.

The chain links TRBV9 to TRBJ1-3; 7 bases match TRBD1. The V segment lost 4 bases and the J segment 2 bases; nucleotides outside the gene matches: 6. The CDR3 runs 15 residues. Germline V CDR1 and CDR2: SGDLS, YYNGEE. DNA for the CDR3: TGTGCCAGCAGCCCGGGAGGGACAGCTGGAAACACCATATATTTT. Its translation is CASSPGGTAGNTIYF.

J is TRBJ2-1 and V is TRBV18, with TRBD2 identical over 7 bases. Looked up from germline, CDR1 is KGHSH and CDR2 is LQKENI. V was clipped by 2 bases and J by 5 bases; unmatched bases: 6. The CDR3 loop spans 15 amino acids. As DNA, the CDR3 is TGTGCCAGCTCACCAAAGGCTAGCGGAGACAATGAGCAGTTCTTC. It translates to CASSPKASGDNEQFF. The full variable domain, with the rest looked up from reference TRBV18 and TRBJ2-1, is NAGVMQNPRHLVRRRGQEARLRCSPMKGHSHVYWYRQLPEEGLKFMVYLQKENIIDESGMPKERFSAEFPKEGPSILRIQQVVRGDSAAYFCASSPKASGDNEQFFGPGTRLTVL.

V gene TRBV27 combines with J gene TRBJ2-7, with 8 bases matching TRBD2. The trim removed 3 bases at V and 4 bases at J, leaving 8 bases unmatched. The CDR3 has 15 amino acids. Per the germline V gene, CDR1 is MNHEY and CDR2 is SMNVEV (reference sequence). CDR3 sequence (DNA): TGTGCCAGCAGTTTTTTGACGGGAGGGCCATACGAGCAGTACTTC. As protein: CASSFLTGGPYEQYF.

The V gene is TRBV30, the J gene TRBJ2-7; 8 bases are a match to TRBD2. The V gene's germline CDR1 is GTSNPN and CDR2 SVGIG (reference sequence). There are 22 residues in the CDR3. After removal of 4 bases from V and 3 bases from J, the junction contained 32 bases not matched to a gene. The CDR3 DNA reads TGTGCCTGGACGGGGGGGGGCCTAATACCGGGACTCTCGCCCCAACGAGACTACGAGCAGTACTTC. It translates to CAWTGGGLIPGLSPQRDYEQYF.

The chain joins TRBV18 to TRBJ1-1; D unresolved. This CDR3 is built from 12 residues. Between the trimmed V and J ends, which lost 5 bases and 5 bases, there was a span of 9 bases. Germline-derived CDR1 and CDR2 are KGHSH and LQKENI. This chain's CDR3 is CASSWQLTEAFF. The CDR3 DNA reads TGTGCCAGCTCATGGCAGTTGACTGAAGCTTTCTTT.

The J gene is TRBJ2-3, the V gene TRBV5-5; D is possibly TRBD1 or TRBD2 (7 bases each). The CDR3 is made up of 13 amino acids. CDR1 SGHKS and CDR2 YYEKEE come from the germline V gene (reference sequence). V was shortened by 4 bases and J by 8 bases, with 14 bases between the two germline ends. The CDR3 DNA follows: TGTGCCAGCAGCGGCGACAGGGAGGGTACGCAGTATTTT. This encodes CASSGDREGTQYF.

The chain joins TRBV30 to TRBJ1-4, with TRBD1 identical over 9 bases. The CDR3 sequence is 14 residues long. J gave up 13 bases and V 2 bases, and 11 bases lay outside the gene matches. Germline V gives CDR1 GTSNPN, CDR2 SVGIG (reference sequence). CDR3 nucleotides: TGTGCCTGGAGTCCCCGGACAGGGGCCTCGGGACTGTTTTTT. The encoded protein is CAWSPRTGASGLFF.

This sequence joins TRBV19 and TRBJ2-3, with 7 bases that match TRBD1. This CDR3 region has 18 residues. The J segment lost 2 bases and the V segment lost 7 bases, leaving 18 bases of the junction unmatched. Per germline, CDR1 LNHDA and CDR2 SQIVND (reference sequence). Here the CDR3 reads CASTVSPPAGGNTDTQYF. Here the CDR3 DNA reads TGTGCCAGTACCGTATCCCCCCCGGCAGGGGGTAACACAGATACGCAGTATTTT.

This clone was detected only once. V usage is TRBV19 and J usage is TRBJ1-1; D is uncertain. The germline gives CDR1 LNHDA, CDR2 SQIVND (reference sequence). The CDR3 contains 13 residues. V was shortened by 9 bases and J by 2 bases, with 13 bases between the two germline ends. CDR3 residues: CASRSRDNTEAFF. CDR3 bases: TGTGCCAGCCGATCAAGGGATAACACTGAAGCTTTCTTT. The full variable domain, with the rest looked up from reference TRBV19 and TRBJ1-1, is DGGITQSPKYLFRKEGQNVTLSCEQNLNHDAMYWYRQDPGQGLRLIYYSQIVNDFQKGDIAEGYSVSREKKESFPLTVTSAQKNPTAFYLCASRSRDNTEAFFGQGTRLTVV.

The genes are TRBV27 and TRBJ2-2; the match to TRBD2 covers 8 bases. V was pared by 1 base and J by 4 bases, with 8 bases of the junction left unmatched. The CDR3 is 17 amino acids. In germline, CDR1 is MNHEY, CDR2 SMNVEV (reference sequence). CDR3 in DNA: TGTGCCAGCAGTTTATTGGTGGTAGCGGGGAGCACCGGGGAGCTGTTTTTT. It translates to CASSLLVVAGSTGELFF.

J is TRBJ1-4 and V is TRBV2, with D unresolved. Germline values: CDR1 SNHLY, CDR2 FYNNEI. The CDR3 totals 14 residues. Deletions cut 4 bases from V and 5 bases from J, with 11 bases between. The CDR3 here is CASSVLTGNEKLFF. CDR3 nucleotide sequence: TGTGCCAGCAGTGTGTTAACCGGGAATGAAAAACTGTTTTTT.

This rearrangement joins TRBV19 to TRBJ2-1; TRBD2 matches at 10 bases. This CDR3 contains 15 residues. The V segment lost 5 bases and the J segment 7 bases; nucleotides outside the gene matches: 8. Germline values: CDR1 LNHDA, CDR2 SQIVND (reference sequence). The CDR3 DNA follows: TGTGCCAGTAGTGACTGGACTAGCGGAACGAATGAGCAGTTCTTC. Encoded protein: CASSDWTSGTNEQFF.

The chain joins TRBV2 to TRBJ2-5; 7 bases match TRBD2. V shed 6 bases and J 4 bases; nucleotides not matched to a gene: 8. CDR1 SNHLY and CDR2 FYNNEI come from the germline V gene. The CDR3 contains 14 residues. CDR3 sequence: CASRIQREGETQYF. The CDR3 DNA reads as TGTGCCAGCAGGATTCAAAGGGAGGGAGAGACCCAGTACTTC.

The chain recombines TRBV28 with TRBJ2-7; D gene ambiguous. V was pared by 5 bases and J by 4 bases, with 6 bases between. The CDR3 extends over 11 amino acids. CDR1 is MDHEN and CDR2 is SYDVKM in the germline V gene. The CDR3 bases are TGTGCCAGCAGTCCAAGGTACGAGCAGTACTTC. This encodes CASSPRYEQYF.